This TCR beta chain was found in a study of CD8 T cells in Susac syndrome. Random hexamers were used to reverse transcribe 0.5 to 1 ug of RNA. TCRdb re-derived calls from the immunoSEQ multiplex PCR reads in MiXCR, one entry per CDR3 protein. The top ten clones hold 0.093% of a sample with fewer than 150,000 distinct CDR3 sequences, just under 95% of them seen once. This clonotype showed up just a few times. The sequence came from a human donor with multiple sclerosis. The specimen sequenced was CD4+ T cells from PBMCs.

CDR3 nucleotides: TGTGCCAGCTCACCCCCCGGGTACCCCCCGGCCCAGTACTTC. It is translated as CASSPPGYPPAQYF. The chain links TRBV18 to TRBJ2-5; no firm D call. V lost 3 bases to trimming and J lost 9 bases, with 17 bases between them. CDR1 and CDR2 (germline): KGHSH, LQKENI. CDR3 length equals 14 residues. Based on the CDR3 plus reference TRBV18 and TRBJ2-5, the full variable domain is NAGVMQNPRHLVRRRGQEARLRCSPMKGHSHVYWYRQLPEEGLKFMVYLQKENIIDESGMPKERFSAEFPKEGPSILRIQQVVRGDSAAYFCASSPPGYPPAQYFGPGTRLLVL.